These 21 T cell receptor beta chains were all obtained from the same sample, sequenced in a study of T cells in Graves' hyperthyroidism and ophthalmopathy. Amplification of TCR beta CDR3 regions used RNA as the template. With the HTBI primer set, the TCR CDR3 went through a first round of RT-PCR. MiXCR was run by TCRdb on the multiplex PCR reads, yielding one entry per CDR3 protein. The data show roughly 580,000 distinct CDR3 sequences, with about 45% seen just once and 8% to 8.5% held by the top ten. Sequencing used peripheral blood or thyroid tissue (not recorded which). The source is a young woman with Graves' hyperthyroidism.

This clonotype was seen repeatedly, ten times or more. The chain couples TRBV9 to TRBJ2-5; possible D gene TRBD2, 5 bases. This CDR3 spans 14 amino acids. The V gene lost 4 bases and the J gene lost 7 bases, with 17 bases spanning the gap. From germline, CDR1 is SGDLS and CDR2 YYNGEE. CDR3 residues: CASSLPTILGTQYF. The CDR3 region has the DNA TGTGCCAGCAGCCTCCCGACTATTTTGGGGACCCAGTACTTC.

In DNA, the CDR3 is TGCGCCAGCAGCCCCCGCACAGGGGGGTTCGGGGAGCTGTTTTTT. This translates into CASSPRTGGFGELFF. The chain carries TRBV5-1 and TRBJ2-2; 8 nucleotides align to TRBD1. Losses at the gene ends were 4 bases for V and 7 bases for J; bases not matched to a gene: 9. CDR3 length equals 15 residues. Germline lookup yields CDR1 SGHRS and CDR2 YFSETQ.

This clonotype has only a few counts. A read error may produce the germline difference seen at one junction end. V gene TRBV6-4 combines with J gene TRBJ2-7; 7 bases agree with TRBD2. Germline assignment: CDR1 MRHNA and CDR2 SNTAGT. The CDR3 covers 15 residues. This CDR3 reads CASSYSSAGAYEQYF. The CDR3 nucleotides are TGTGCCAGCAGTTACTCCAGCGCGGGAGCCTACGAGCAGTACTTC.

The chain links TRBV29-1 to TRBJ2-2; tentative D call: TRBD1 (5 bases). This CDR3 contains 13 residues. Germline CDR1 SQVTM, CDR2 ANQGSEA. Trimming took off 4 bases at V and 7 bases at J, with 13 bases between the two ends. Written as DNA, the CDR3 is TGCAGCGTTGGCAGGGCTAGGGGCGGGGAGCTGTTTTTT. Its translation: CSVGRARGGELFF.

The CDR3 DNA reads as TGTGCCAGCAAGGACACGGACGGCAATCAGCCCCAGCATTTT. It is translated as CASKDTDGNQPQHF. V gene TRBV2 combines with J gene TRBJ1-5, with D possibly being TRBD1 (5 bases). Per the germline V gene, CDR1 is SNHLY and CDR2 is FYNNEI. V lost 7 bases to trimming and J lost 2 bases, with 12 bases between them. The CDR3 is 14 amino acids.

The J gene is TRBJ1-1, the V gene TRBV12-3 or TRBV12-4; D remains ambiguous. The CDR3 has 13 amino acids. The V end was cut by 7 bases, the J end by 11 bases, with 20 bases between. In DNA, the CDR3 is TGTGCCAGCACTACTCTGGAGGCACCCGGGGCTTTCTTT. This translates into CASTTLEAPGAFF.

This clonotype was seen repeatedly, ten times or more. The V call is TRBV24-1, the J call TRBJ1-2; D gene unclear. CDR1 KGHDR and CDR2 SFDVKD come from the germline V gene. The CDR3 loop spans 14 amino acids. V gave up 4 bases and J gave up 1 base, with 9 bases separating them. DNA of the CDR3: TGTGCCACCAGTGACTCTGGGAATAACTATGGCTACACCTTC. Its translation: CATSDSGNNYGYTF.

V usage is TRBV7-2 and J usage is TRBJ1-2; TRBD1 matches at 9 bases. J gave up 2 bases and V 5 bases, and 6 bases lay outside the gene matches. This CDR3 is 15 amino acids long. The germline CDR1 and CDR2 sequences are SGHTA and FQGNSA. The CDR3 sequence: CASSVLGQGNYGYTF. The CDR3 DNA follows: TGTGCCAGCAGCGTGCTAGGACAGGGGAACTATGGCTACACCTTC.

This clonotype was picked up many times. CDR3 coding DNA: TGCAGTGCTAGAGAAGTGGAAAAACTGTTTTTT. Amino acid sequence: CSAREVEKLFF. This chain links TRBV20-1 with TRBJ1-4; no clear D gene. Germline values: CDR1 DFQATT, CDR2 SNEGSKA (reference sequence). The CDR3 is made up of 11 amino acids. The V and J ends lost 0 bases and 8 bases respectively, with 4 bases between them.

The rearrangement uses TRBV10-3 and TRBJ1-3; D not resolved. There are 15 residues in the CDR3. CDR1 is ENHRY and CDR2 is SYGVKD in the germline V gene. V was pared by 10 bases and J by 0 bases, with 16 bases between. CDR3: CASRFTKSSGNTIYF. CDR3 in DNA: TGTGCCAGCAGGTTCACCAAGAGCTCTGGAAACACCATATATTTT.

The chain links TRBV29-1 to TRBJ1-1, with D possibly being TRBD1 (5 bases). The V and J ends lost 3 bases and 6 bases respectively, with 11 bases between them. CDR3 length: 12 residues. Germline CDR1 and CDR2: SQVTM and ANQGSEA. CDR3 region: CSVEAGLPEAFF. In DNA form, the CDR3 reads TGCAGCGTTGAGGCAGGGCTTCCTGAAGCTTTCTTT.

Notes on this clonotype: An end of the junction does not agree with germline; a read error may underlie this. The V gene is TRBV7-2, the J gene TRBJ1-1; 8 nucleotides match TRBD1. The germline V gene has CDR1 SGHTA and CDR2 FQGNSA. This CDR3 region has 17 residues. The CDR3 DNA reads TGCGCCAGCAGCCACTTATGGACAGGGCGAGGGGAGACTGAAGCTTTCTTT. Protein product: CASSHLWTGRGETEAFF.

For this clonotype: A much larger clonotype is one base distant, so this may be a read error. The chain joins TRBV11-1 to TRBJ1-1; D is unclear. Germline CDR1 and CDR2: SGHAT and FQDESV (reference sequence). This CDR3 spans 14 amino acids. The chain's CDR3 is CASSLGVVGTEALF. Here the CDR3 DNA reads TGTGCCAGCAGCCTTGGGGTAGTAGGCACTGAAGCTCTCTTT.

This clonotype was observed a handful of times. This chain joins TRBV10-3 and TRBJ2-7, with 12 positions matching TRBD1. This CDR3 contains 17 residues. The germline V gene has CDR1 ENHRY and CDR2 SYGVKD. Germline trimming cut 10 bases from V and 6 bases from J; bases unmatched to any gene: 19. CDR3 residues: CASSTGTGGYARSEQYF. The CDR3 nucleotides are TGTGCCAGCTCGACCGGGACAGGGGGCTACGCGAGGTCCGAGCAGTACTTC.

This clonotype was observed many times. V is TRBV2 and J is TRBJ1-6; D is unresolved. The CDR3 has 14 residues. V was cut by 8 bases and J by 4 bases, with 12 bases left in between. Germline V CDR1 and CDR2: SNHLY, FYNNEI. CDR3: CASGPGAYNSPLHF. The CDR3 DNA sequence: TGTGCCAGCGGACCGGGAGCGTATAATTCACCCCTCCACTTT.

The table lists this clonotype with a count of one. This chain joins TRBV25-1 and TRBJ1-6, with D possibly being TRBD1 (5 bases). V gave up 4 bases and J gave up 8 bases, with 12 bases separating them. The CDR3 is 14 amino acids. Germline loops: CDR1 MGHDK, CDR2 SYGVNS. The CDR3 loop reads CASSGQWGDSPLHF. The DNA of the CDR3 is TGTGCCAGCAGTGGACAGTGGGGTGATTCACCCCTCCACTTT.

The V and J genes are TRBV11-3 and TRBJ1-1; 8 nucleotides line up with TRBD1. V shed 5 bases, J shed 1 base, and the junction held 6 bases outside the gene matches. The CDR3 is made up of 15 amino acids. The germline CDR1 and CDR2 sequences are SGHNT and YENEEA. CDR3 coding DNA: TGTGCCAGCAGCACACGGACAGGGTCGAACACTGAAGCTTTCTTT. Its translation is CASSTRTGSNTEAFF.

This clonotype was found a few times. The CDR3 sequence: CASSYSPGVAYEQYF. CDR3 in DNA: TGTGCCAGCAGTTACTCCCCAGGGGTTGCCTACGAGCAGTACTTC. The chain combines TRBV6-5 with TRBJ2-7; maybe TRBD1 (6 bases). CDR1 is MNHEY and CDR2 is SVGAGI in the germline V gene. The length of the CDR3 is 15 residues. V lost 0 bases and J 2 bases, leaving 11 bases between the germline ends.

The chain combines TRBV24-1 with TRBJ2-3; D unresolved. With 4 bases removed from V and 1 base from J, the gap between germline ends came to 14 bases. CDR1 KGHDR and CDR2 SFDVKD come from the germline V gene. The CDR3 has 16 residues. The CDR3 coding sequence is TGTGCCACCAGTGACCCCGGACCCGCGGGCACAGATACGCAGTATTTT. Encoded protein: CATSDPGPAGTDTQYF.

The chain has TRBV7-6 and TRBJ1-5, with 7 bases fitting TRBD1. This CDR3 has 14 residues. V shed 4 bases, J shed 6 bases, and the junction held 6 bases outside the gene matches. Germline loops: CDR1 SGHVS, CDR2 FNYEAQ. CDR3 amino acids: CASSSTGVSQPQHF. The CDR3 coding sequence is TGTGCCAGCAGCTCAACAGGGGTCTCTCAGCCCCAGCATTTT.

This clonotype was seen repeatedly, ten times or more. The V call is TRBV7-2, the J call TRBJ2-5; 8 nucleotides match TRBD2. Per the germline V gene, CDR1 is SGHTA and CDR2 is FQGNSA. The V gene end was trimmed by 8 bases and the J gene end by 5 bases; junction bases not matched to a gene: 4. The CDR3 has 12 amino acids. CDR3 region: CASGRGAETQYF. In DNA form, the CDR3 reads TGTGCCAGCGGGCGGGGGGCCGAGACCCAGTACTTC.